The 17 T cell receptor beta chains below were found in one sample sequenced in a study of blood T cell repertoires in COVID-19. TCRdb's copy holds only in-frame clones and misses some; the assay was immunoSEQ multiplex PCR. Counted here are about 99,000 clones, 88% occurring once; the ten biggest clones make up around 2%. Sequencing was performed on peripheral blood. These receptors were obtained from a man in his forties or fifties with COVID-19, enrolled during active disease.

The gene calls are TRBV3-1 (or the pseudogene TRBV3-2) and TRBJ1-2; possibly TRBD1 for D (5 bases). CDR3 length equals 13 residues. Germline V lookup: CDR1 LGHDT, CDR2 YNNKEL (reference sequence). V was shortened by 8 bases and J by 6 bases, with 16 bases between the two germline ends. CDR3 DNA sequence: TGTGCCAGCTCGCCGCCGGGGGGTGATGGCTACACCTTC. Translation: CASSPPGGDGYTF.

Turning to this clone: At the DNA level, this CDR3 is encoded by other sequences in the same sample as well. The rearrangement uses TRBV3-1 (or the pseudogene TRBV3-2) and TRBJ1-3; TRBD1 might be the D (5 bases). Germline CDR1 is LGHDT and CDR2 is YNNKEL (reference sequence). This CDR3 contains 14 residues. The V end lost 4 bases, the J end lost 2 bases, and 9 bases lay between the germline ends. CDR3 coding DNA: TGTGCCAGCAGCCGCGGGACGGCTGGAAACACCATATATTTT. It encodes CASSRGTAGNTIYF.

The chain combines TRBV11-2 with TRBJ2-1; 7 nucleotides match TRBD2. CDR1 is SGHAT, CDR2 FQNNGV, per germline. CDR3 length equals 17 residues. J gave up 4 bases and V 0 bases, and 9 bases lay outside the gene matches. CDR3 loop: CASSLEGRSGVYNEQFF. The CDR3 DNA reads as TGTGCCAGCAGCTTAGAAGGCCGCAGCGGGGTTTACAATGAGCAGTTCTTC.

V usage is TRBV3-1 (or the pseudogene TRBV3-2) and J usage is TRBJ2-1; tentatively, D is TRBD1 (6 bases). The CDR3 covers 15 residues. The germline V gene has CDR1 LGHDT and CDR2 YNNKEL (reference sequence). The V end lost 0 bases, the J end lost 9 bases, and 15 bases lay between the germline ends. The DNA of the CDR3 is TGTGCCAGCAGCCAAGATAGTCAGGGGTACGCTGAGCAGTTCTTC. It translates to CASSQDSQGYAEQFF.

CDR3 sequence (DNA): TGTGCCAGCAGCGCGGGGGTAACCTCCTACAATGAGCAGTTCTTC. Translating gives CASSAGVTSYNEQFF. The V call is TRBV9, the J call TRBJ2-1; weak D call: TRBD2 (6 bases). Trimming cost V 3 bases and J 0 bases, with 10 bases left between them. Germline V lookup: CDR1 SGDLS, CDR2 YYNGEE. This CDR3 has 15 residues.

There are a few counts of this clone. J is TRBJ1-2 and V is TRBV5-3, with D unclear. TRBV5-3 is an ORF, with its function uncertain. The CDR3 is 14 amino acids. With 6 bases removed from V and 5 bases from J, the gap between germline ends came to 17 bases. CDR3 amino acids: CARTEGGIDYGYTF. CDR3 nucleotides: TGTGCCAGAACCGAGGGAGGGATCGATTATGGCTACACCTTC.

The chain is built from TRBV9 and TRBJ2-7, with a possible D match to TRBD2 (5 bases). Germline V gene lookup returns CDR1 SGDLS and CDR2 YYNGEE. The V and J ends lost 0 bases and 6 bases respectively, with 10 bases between them. This CDR3 contains 13 residues. The CDR3 is CASSVGTAGEQYF. For the CDR3, the DNA is TGTGCCAGCAGCGTAGGGACCGCGGGCGAGCAGTACTTC. Full variable domain (missing parts from reference TRBV9 and TRBJ2-7): DSGVTQTPKHLITATGQRVTLRCSPRSGDLSVYWYQQSLDQGLQFLIQYYNGEERAKGNILERFSAQQFPDLHSELNLSSLELGDSALYFCASSVGTAGEQYFGPGTRLTVT.

J is TRBJ2-7 and V is TRBV30; the D gene is possibly TRBD2 (5 bases). V lost 0 bases, J lost 3 bases, and 21 bases lay in between. Germline-derived CDR1 and CDR2 are GTSNPN and SVGIG (reference sequence). This CDR3 is built from 17 residues. CDR3 nucleotides: TGTGCCTGGAGTGTACTCCCCGGGTTAGGGAGCGACTACGAGCAGTACTTC. This encodes CAWSVLPGLGSDYEQYF.

This clone was counted a single time. The gene calls are TRBV28 and TRBJ1-2; weak D call: TRBD1 (5 bases). CDR1 is MDHEN, CDR2 SYDVKM, per germline. Trimming left V 2 bases short and J 8 bases short, with 12 bases between. This CDR3 is built from 13 residues. The DNA of the CDR3 is TGTGCCAGCAGTTTAGGCAGGGTTGAAGGCTACACCTTC. It yields the protein CASSLGRVEGYTF.

The chain carries TRBV7-3 and TRBJ2-1, with a possible D match to TRBD2 (6 bases). V was pared by 0 bases and J by 0 bases, with 9 bases between. Germline CDR1 SGHTA, CDR2 FQGTGA. The CDR3 length is 16 residues. This CDR3 reads CASSLTGGASYNEQFF. As DNA, the CDR3 is TGTGCCAGCAGCTTAACGGGCGGGGCCTCCTACAATGAGCAGTTCTTC.

This chain uses TRBV20-1 with TRBJ1-4, with 7 nucleotides matching TRBD1. Germline V gives CDR1 DFQATT, CDR2 SNEGSKA (reference sequence). With 3 bases clipped from V and 16 bases from J, the junction kept 14 bases outside the gene matches. This CDR3 region has 13 residues. The CDR3, as DNA: TGCAGTGCTAGTCCTTCAGGGGGACAATACCCGTTTTTT. Residues: CSASPSGGQYPFF.

The gene calls are TRBV27 and TRBJ1-6; D not certain. V was pared by 4 bases and J by 9 bases, with 13 bases between. Germline V gives CDR1 MNHEY, CDR2 SMNVEV (reference sequence). The CDR3 loop spans 14 amino acids. The chain's CDR3 is CASSYFMAASPLHF. CDR3 sequence (DNA): TGTGCCAGCAGTTATTTCATGGCCGCTTCACCCCTCCACTTT.

The J gene is TRBJ1-1, the V gene TRBV19; possible D gene TRBD1, 6 bases. CDR1 and CDR2 from the germline V gene are LNHDA and SQIVND (reference sequence). This CDR3 is built from 15 residues. Trimming cost V 6 bases and J 3 bases, with 17 bases left between them. The CDR3 sequence: CASSLNPRGYTEAFF. The CDR3 region has the DNA TGTGCCAGTAGCCTTAATCCCAGGGGTTACACTGAAGCTTTCTTT.

This chain's CDR3 is CASSLDPRQYGYTF. DNA for the CDR3: TGCGCCAGCAGCTTGGACCCGCGGCAGTATGGCTACACCTTC. The V gene is TRBV5-1, the J gene TRBJ1-2, with D unresolved. Germline lookup yields CDR1 SGHRS and CDR2 YFSETQ. This CDR3 comprises 14 residues. Deletions cut 0 bases from V and 5 bases from J, with 11 bases between.

The V call is TRBV18, the J call TRBJ2-1, with D possibly TRBD2 on 6 matching bases. Germline V lookup: CDR1 KGHSH, CDR2 LQKENI. The CDR3 totals 15 residues. V was trimmed by 3 bases and J by 5 bases, leaving 14 bases between them. CDR3 sequence (DNA): TGTGCCAGCTCACCTCGACTAGGGGCTAACAATGAGCAGTTCTTC. It specifies CASSPRLGANNEQFF.

The rearrangement uses TRBV18 and TRBJ2-7, with 7 bases aligning to TRBD1. The junction had 4 bases not matched to a gene; V was cut back by 3 bases and J by 5 bases. The CDR3 consists of 13 residues. Germline CDR1 reads KGHSH; CDR2 reads LQKENI. The CDR3 DNA reads TGTGCCAGCTCACCCTCAGGGGGAAACGAGCAGTACTTC. Protein sequence: CASSPSGGNEQYF.

The chain links TRBV3-1 (or the pseudogene TRBV3-2) to TRBJ1-6; D possibly corresponds to TRBD1 (6 bases). Germline assignment: CDR1 LGHDT and CDR2 YNNKEL (reference sequence). CDR3 size: 15 residues. The V end was cut by 1 base, the J end by 9 bases, with 13 bases between. CDR3: CASSQAVVRGSPLHF. The CDR3, as DNA: TGTGCCAGCAGCCAAGCTGTGGTCAGGGGTTCACCCCTCCACTTT.